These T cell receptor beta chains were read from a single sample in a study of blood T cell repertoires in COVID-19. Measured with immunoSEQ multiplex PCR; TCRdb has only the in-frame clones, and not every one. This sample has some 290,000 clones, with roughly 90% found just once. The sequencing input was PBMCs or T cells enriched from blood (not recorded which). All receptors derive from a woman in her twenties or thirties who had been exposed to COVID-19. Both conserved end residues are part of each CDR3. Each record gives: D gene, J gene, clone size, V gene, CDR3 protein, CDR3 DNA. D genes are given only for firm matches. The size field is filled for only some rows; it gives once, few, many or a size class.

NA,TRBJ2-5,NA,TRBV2,CASSEFRGRQETQYF,TGTGCCAGCAGTGAATTCAGGGGCCGACAAGAGACCCAGTACTTC
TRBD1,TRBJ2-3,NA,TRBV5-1,CASSPGQVRSTDTQYF,TGCGCCAGCAGCCCTGGACAGGTTCGAAGCACAGATACGCAGTATTTT
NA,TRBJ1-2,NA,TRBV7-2,CASSFPGEDYGYTF,TGTGCCAGCAGCTTCCCAGGGGAAGACTATGGCTACACCTTC
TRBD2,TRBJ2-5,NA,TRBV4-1,CASSHGLAGGLGTQYF,TGCGCCAGCAGCCATGGACTAGCGGGGGGGCTGGGGACCCAGTACTTC
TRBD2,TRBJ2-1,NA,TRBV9,CASSLGLAGGSSYNEQFF,TGTGCCAGCAGCTTAGGACTAGCGGGGGGGAGCTCCTACAATGAGCAGTTCTTC
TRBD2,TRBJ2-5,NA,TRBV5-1,CASSRAGGRQETQYF,TGCGCCAGCAGTCGAGCGGGGGGACGACAAGAGACCCAGTACTTC
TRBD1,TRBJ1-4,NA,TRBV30,CAFNRGPATNEKLFF,TGTGCCTTTAACAGGGGGCCTGCAACTAATGAAAAACTGTTTTTT
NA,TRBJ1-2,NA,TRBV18,CASSPPEGLRYGYTF,TGTGCCAGCTCACCACCGGAGGGTCTTAGGTATGGCTACACCTTC
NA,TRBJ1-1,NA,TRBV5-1,CASSLDRMNTEAFF,TGCGCCAGCAGCTTGGATAGAATGAACACTGAAGCTTTCTTT
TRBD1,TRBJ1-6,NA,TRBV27,CASSWEGQGNSPLHF,TGTGCCAGCAGTTGGGAGGGACAGGGTAATTCACCCCTCCACTTT
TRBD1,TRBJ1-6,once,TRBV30,CAGAGTGGSPLHF,TGTGCCGGAGCCGGGACAGGGGGTTCACCCCTCCACTTT
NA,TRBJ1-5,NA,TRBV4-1,CASSQVRITGGDRGPQHF,TGCGCCAGCAGCCAAGTTCGAATTACTGGGGGCGACCGTGGGCCCCAGCATTTT
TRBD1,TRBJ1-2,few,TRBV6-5,CASRFGDRVLDGYTF,TGTGCCAGCAGATTTGGGGACAGGGTGTTAGATGGCTACACCTTC
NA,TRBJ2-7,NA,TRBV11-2,CASSLVRQGKGYEQYF,TGTGCCAGCAGCTTAGTTCGGCAGGGGAAGGGGTACGAGCAGTACTTC
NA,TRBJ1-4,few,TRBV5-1,CASSYSRLTNEKLFF,TGCGCCAGCAGCTACTCCAGGTTGACTAATGAAAAACTGTTTTTT
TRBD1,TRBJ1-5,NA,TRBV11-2,CASSLPGQAYSNQPQHF,TGTGCCAGCAGCTTACCCGGACAGGCGTATAGCAATCAGCCCCAGCATTTT
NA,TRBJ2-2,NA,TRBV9,CASSVVAGELFF,TGTGCCAGCAGCGTAGTAGCCGGGGAGCTGTTTTTT
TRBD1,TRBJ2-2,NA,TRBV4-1,CASSPDRGTGELFF,TGCGCCAGCAGCCCCGACAGGGGGACCGGGGAGCTGTTTTTT
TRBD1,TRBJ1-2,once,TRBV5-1,CASSPNNRQGVNYGYTF,TGCGCCAGCAGCCCAAACAATCGACAGGGGGTTAACTATGGCTACACCTTC
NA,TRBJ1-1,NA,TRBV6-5,CASTPGSNTEAFF,TGTGCCAGCACCCCCGGGTCGAACACTGAAGCTTTCTTT
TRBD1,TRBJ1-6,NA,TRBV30,CAWSTNTGGISPLHF,TGTGCCTGGAGTACCAATACAGGGGGGATTTCACCCCTCCACTTT
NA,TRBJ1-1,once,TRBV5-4,CASSPGLAGGADTEAFF,TGTGCCAGCAGCCCCGGCTTGGCGGGGGGCGCGGACACTGAAGCTTTCTTT